Listed below are T cell receptor beta chains from one sample, sequenced in a study of cytomegalovirus exposure and HLA in healthy donors. The assay was immunoSEQ multiplex PCR, and TCRdb's table has in-frame clones only and misses some. The sample's table shows around 120,000 clones. Sequenced: PBMCs. Receptors were obtained from a man between 45 and 60 years old in good health and CMV-seronegative. Both conserved end residues are trimmed from each CDR3. Each record gives: V gene, D gene, J gene, CDR3 protein. The D gene is left open where the match is weak.

TRBV7-2	.	TRBJ2-1	ASSTPRGSGGEQF
TRBV7-2	.	TRBJ1-2	ASSLGSYGYT
TRBV7-9	TRBD1	TRBJ1-4	ASVSGQRVPNEKLF
TRBV18	.	TRBJ2-3	ASSPKTFTDTQY
TRBV10-3	TRBD2	TRBJ2-3	AISEGLAGTDTQY
TRBV10-3	.	TRBJ1-2	AITDMTANYGYT
TRBV5-1	.	TRBJ2-5	ASSSGRAGETQY
TRBV7-9	TRBD1	TRBJ1-2	ASSTDGTGGDGYT
TRBV6-6	.	TRBJ1-2	ASSSPDGYT
TRBV11-2	.	TRBJ1-1	ASSPTSQGAF
TRBV28	TRBD1	TRBJ1-3	ASSLGGTGYGNTIY
TRBV5-4	.	TRBJ2-7	ASSLDQGISYEQY
TRBV18	TRBD1	TRBJ2-7	ASSLPGQGGYEQY
TRBV7-9	.	TRBJ1-2	ASSLAQGGYGYT
TRBV5-6	.	TRBJ2-7	ASSLASSNSYEQY
TRBV25-1	.	TRBJ1-1	ASSEFGRAVTEAF
TRBV7-9	TRBD2	TRBJ2-5	ASSLNTGGRETQY